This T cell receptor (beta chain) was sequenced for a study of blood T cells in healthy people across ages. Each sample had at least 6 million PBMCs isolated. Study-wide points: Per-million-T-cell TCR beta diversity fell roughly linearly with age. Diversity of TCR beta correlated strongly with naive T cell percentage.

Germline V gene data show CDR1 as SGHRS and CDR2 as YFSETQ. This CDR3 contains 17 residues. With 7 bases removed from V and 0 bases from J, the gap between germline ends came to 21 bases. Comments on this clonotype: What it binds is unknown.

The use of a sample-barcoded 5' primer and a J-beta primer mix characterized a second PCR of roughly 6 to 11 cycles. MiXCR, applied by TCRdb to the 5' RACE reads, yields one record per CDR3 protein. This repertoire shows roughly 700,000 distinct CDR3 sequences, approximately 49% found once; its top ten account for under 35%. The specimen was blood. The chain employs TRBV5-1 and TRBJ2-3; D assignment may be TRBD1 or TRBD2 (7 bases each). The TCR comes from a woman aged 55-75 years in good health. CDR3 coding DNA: TGCGCCAGCCTTGCTGGCGGGAGAGGGGGCAGCACAGATACGCAGTATTTT. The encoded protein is CASLAGGRGGSTDTQYF.